This TCR beta chain was sequenced in a study of T cells in Graves' hyperthyroidism and ophthalmopathy. This clonotype was seen a handful of times. Its antigen is undetermined. A junction boundary mismatches the germline segment, possibly from a read error. Study observations and caveats: A model of 13 V-J features distinguished ophthalmopathy from stable hyperthyroidism. Also found in blood were most expanded thyroid clonotypes above 0.001.

The CDR3 covers 14 residues. Looked up from germline, CDR1 is SGHTA and CDR2 is FQGNSA. Amplification of TCR beta CDR3 regions used RNA as the template. TCR CDR3 underwent first-round RT-PCR with the HTBI primer set. TCRdb independently ran MiXCR on the multiplex PCR reads; one entry per CDR3 protein. The sample has 650,000 to 800,000 distinct CDR3 sequences, 45% seen once; the top ten hold under 8.5%. The study excluded patients with uncontrolled infection, other autoimmune disease, pregnancy or lactation. The diagnostic basis comprised clinical symptoms, serum thyroxine and TRAb, thyroid ultrasound and orbital computed tomography.

This rearrangement joins TRBV7-2 to TRBJ1-3, with D unresolved. This receptor was identified in an adult man with Graves' disease, either hyperthyroidism or ophthalmopathy (not recorded which). The sample comprised peripheral blood or thyroid tissue (not recorded which). The CDR3 DNA reads as TGCGCCAGCAGCCAATCTTTCTCTGGAAACACCATATATTTT. Its protein is CASSQSFSGNTIYF.